These 14 T cell receptor beta chains originate from one sample sequenced in a study of T-cell memory formation after mild COVID-19. Each CDR3 protein gets one entry after TCRdb re-called the 5' RACE reads with MiXCR. Of 40,000 to 45,000 distinct CDR3 sequences listed, approximately 7% are singletons. Sequenced input: PBMCs or a T cell subset sorted from them (not recorded which). The receptor source for this set is a young man who had mild COVID-19 (a few samples of this study predate the infection). Cell type and time point are not known.

The chain couples TRBV5-6 to TRBJ2-4; D possibly uses TRBD1 or TRBD2 (6 bases each). The length of the CDR3 is 13 residues. In germline, CDR1 is SGHDT, CDR2 YYEEEE. Trimming shortened V by 2 bases and J by 6 bases, and 9 bases separated the two germline ends. CDR3 in amino acids: CASSFKGGNIQYF. CDR3 DNA sequence: TGTGCCAGCAGCTTTAAGGGGGGAAACATTCAGTACTTC.

This rearrangement joins TRBV11-2 to TRBJ2-7; TRBD1 aligns across 7 bases. The CDR3 consists of 16 residues. V was pared by 0 bases and J by 0 bases, with 5 bases of the junction left unmatched. Germline CDR1 reads SGHAT; CDR2 reads FQNNGV. The CDR3 nucleotides read TGTGCCAGCAGCTTAGAGGGACAGACGAGCTCCTACGAGCAGTACTTC. It yields the protein CASSLEGQTSSYEQYF.

This clonotype was seen at least ten times. V is TRBV7-9 and J is TRBJ1-4; D remains unclear. Germline V CDR1 and CDR2: SEHNR, FQNEAQ (reference sequence). The CDR3 sequence is 13 residues long. V lost 2 bases to trimming and J lost 5 bases, with 6 bases between them. This CDR3 reads CASSLWQNEKLFF. For the CDR3, the DNA is TGTGCCAGCAGCTTATGGCAAAATGAAAAACTGTTTTTT.

The rearrangement joins TRBV3-1 to TRBJ1-3; 7 nucleotides line up with TRBD1. Germline CDR1 LGHDT, CDR2 YNNKEL (reference sequence). V lost 6 bases and J lost 0; bases outside the gene matches: 17. The CDR3 is 19 amino acids. In DNA form, the CDR3 reads TGTGCCAGCAGTCACCCGGGACAGTCGATGGGATACTCTGGAAACACCATATATTTT. It specifies CASSHPGQSMGYSGNTIYF.

The genes are TRBV6-1 and TRBJ2-7; perhaps TRBD1 as D (6 bases). Germline CDR1 reads MNHNS; CDR2 reads SASEGT. The CDR3 is 14 residues long. V dropped 3 bases and J dropped 3 bases, with 12 bases sitting between them. CDR3 sequence: CASSEGHRVYEQYF. CDR3 nucleotides: TGTGCCAGCAGTGAGGGACATCGAGTCTACGAGCAGTACTTC.

This clonotype was seen a handful of times. The chain is built from TRBV6-2 or TRBV6-3 and TRBJ2-7; no firm D call. Trimming removed 2 bases from V and 4 bases from J, with 15 bases in between. Germline-derived CDR1 and CDR2 are MNHEY and SVGEGT. There are 15 residues in the CDR3. The CDR3 region has the DNA TGTGCCAGCAGTTACCCAGGTGGGCCACTGTACGAGCAGTACTTC. Translated: CASSYPGGPLYEQYF.

This clonotype occurred a few times. This chain links TRBV27 with TRBJ1-4, with D possibly being TRBD1 (6 bases). The CDR3 is 15 residues long. The ends were cut back, 4 bases at V and 8 bases at J, with 17 bases in the middle. Germline CDR1 reads MNHEY; CDR2 reads SMNVEV (reference sequence). CDR3 DNA sequence: TGTGCCAGCAGTTCAAGACAGGACCTGGGAGAAAAACTGTTTTTT. It yields the protein CASSSRQDLGEKLFF.

This clonotype was counted a few times. The DNA for the CDR3 is TGTGCCAGCAGGTCACAGGGGAATGAGCAGTTCTTC. This gives the protein CASRSQGNEQFF. The chain joins TRBV6-6 to TRBJ2-1; 7 positions agree with TRBD1. This CDR3 is built from 12 residues. Per germline, CDR1 MNHNY and CDR2 SVGAGI (reference sequence). The J segment lost 7 bases and the V segment lost 6 bases, leaving 3 bases of the junction unmatched.

Only a few counts were recorded for this clonotype. The V and J genes are TRBV11-3 and TRBJ2-3; D not resolved. Germline CDR1 is SGHNT and CDR2 is YENEEA. V dropped 3 bases and J dropped 5 bases, with 15 bases sitting between them. The CDR3 totals 15 residues. CDR3 nucleotide sequence: TGTGCCAGCAGCTTGGGGTCAGCGCGAGGAGATACGCAGTATTTT. Its protein product is CASSLGSARGDTQYF.

This clonotype was seen a handful of times. The rearrangement links TRBV7-9 to TRBJ2-7; 10 bases are shared with TRBD1. This CDR3 region has 16 residues. Germline V gene data show CDR1 as SEHNR and CDR2 as FQNEAQ (reference sequence). V was pared by 5 bases and J by 3 bases, with 10 bases of the junction left unmatched. The CDR3 DNA reads as TGTGCCAGCAGCCAACGGGGACAGGGGATGGTCTACGAGCAGTACTTC. Amino acids: CASSQRGQGMVYEQYF.

In this sample, this clonotype turned up a few times. The rearrangement uses TRBV12-3 or TRBV12-4 and TRBJ1-4, with 8 bases that match TRBD1. This CDR3 has 14 amino acids. The J segment lost 16 bases and the V segment lost 1 base, leaving 11 bases of the junction unmatched. DNA of the CDR3: TGTGCCAGCAGTTTAGAATTCCCGGACAGGGTTACGTTTTTT. Translation: CASSLEFPDRVTFF.

This clonotype was seen a few times. The J gene is TRBJ2-1, the V gene TRBV20-1; 8 bases fit TRBD2. This CDR3 is 12 amino acids long. The ends lost 5 bases at V and 5 bases at J; junction bases unmatched: 2. The germline CDR1 and CDR2 sequences are DFQATT and SNEGSKA (reference sequence). In DNA form, the CDR3 reads TGCAGTGCTGACGGGGGGGACAATGAGCAGTTCTTC. As protein: CSADGGDNEQFF.

Comments on this clonotype: Possible read error: a much larger clone is one base away. V and J are TRBV7-9 and TRBJ2-5, with D possibly being TRBD1 or TRBD2 (5 bases each). Germline V gene lookup returns CDR1 SEHNR and CDR2 FQNEAQ (reference sequence). Trimming removed 4 bases from V and 2 bases from J, with 11 bases in between. The CDR3 consists of 14 residues. CDR3 protein: CASSYWDVQETQYF. DNA of the CDR3: TGTGCCAGCAGCTATTGGGACGTGCAAGAGACCCAGTACTTC.

This clonotype has a count of ten or more. The chain has TRBV5-1 and TRBJ2-7; D unclear. V lost 0 bases to trimming and J lost 0 bases, with 10 bases between them. Germline CDR1 reads SGHRS; CDR2 reads YFSETQ. This CDR3 is built from 15 residues. In DNA form, the CDR3 reads TGCGCCAGCAGCTTGGCCTGGCTGGACTCCTACGAGCAGTACTTC. Its translation is CASSLAWLDSYEQYF.